The 13 T cell receptor beta chains reported below all come from one sample, sequenced in a study of tumor-infiltrating lymphocytes in primary liver carcinoma. Germline DNA was extracted too, while blood RNA derived from unsorted whole blood. TCR beta cDNA was made from around 460 ng total RNA with a constant-region primer. It was through three nested multiplex PCR rounds of slightly modified ARM-PCR that TCR beta libraries arose. Primers for the first two PCR rounds were TRBV1-TRBV30 forward primers and a C-beta reverse primer (about 10 cycles per round). TCRdb itself ran the multiplex PCR reads through MiXCR, one entry per CDR3 protein. This sample carries about 350,000 distinct CDR3 sequences, approximately 64% of them seen once, and the ten largest clones take roughly 6%. The specimen sequenced was peripheral blood. These receptors all stem from a middle-aged man with primary liver carcinoma and hepatitis B virus infection.

Turning to this clonotype: Its ends do not fully match the called genes, so a read error is possible. The chain combines TRBV11-3 with TRBJ2-6; possible D gene TRBD1, 5 bases. The germline CDR1 and CDR2 sequences are SGHNT and YENEEA. The CDR3 extends over 15 amino acids. The CDR3 DNA reads TGTGCCAGTAGCCCAACCCCTGCTGGGGCCAACGTCCTGAGTTTC. Amino acid sequence: CASSPTPAGANVLSF.

In its sample, this clonotype was seen once. The chain employs TRBV30 and TRBJ1-5; tentatively, D is TRBD1 (5 bases). V was clipped by 1 base and J by 2 bases, with 12 bases between them. CDR1 and CDR2 from the germline V gene are GTSNPN and SVGIG (reference sequence). The CDR3 runs to 15 residues. The CDR3 DNA reads TGTGCCTGGAGTGGAAAGGGGCTGCGCAATCAGCCCCAGCATTTT. Its translation: CAWSGKGLRNQPQHF.

This clonotype was seen only once. V gene TRBV10-3 combines with J gene TRBJ1-3; 9 bases fit TRBD1. The CDR3 is 15 amino acids. Per the germline V gene, CDR1 is ENHRY and CDR2 is SYGVKD. J gave up 3 bases and V 6 bases, and 6 bases lay outside the gene matches. The CDR3 loop reads CAISDRDRVGNTIYF. CDR3 nucleotides: TGTGCCATCAGCGATAGGGACAGGGTTGGAAACACCATATATTTT.

V gene TRBV28 combines with J gene TRBJ2-7; 10 bases map to TRBD2. In germline, CDR1 is MDHEN, CDR2 SYDVKM. V lost 7 bases to trimming and J lost 3 bases; unmatched junction nucleotides: 3. The CDR3 contains 13 residues. CDR3 in DNA: TGTGCCAGCATCCTAGCGGGAGACTACGAGCAGTACTTC. Translating gives CASILAGDYEQYF.

This clonotype has a single count. A read error may be the cause here, since a much bigger clone is one base away. The chain has TRBV4-2 and TRBJ2-7; perhaps TRBD2 as D (6 bases). CDR1 is LGHNA and CDR2 is YNFKEQ in the germline V gene. The CDR3 loop spans 16 amino acids. V was clipped by 4 bases and J by 3 bases, with 19 bases between them. The CDR3 spells CASSPNLVGGLYEQYF. The CDR3, as DNA: TGTGCCAGCAGCCCAAATCTAGTGGGAGGTCTCTACGAGCAGTACTTC.

This clonotype was seen a few times. A much larger clone is a single base away; this may be a read error. V is TRBV14 and J is TRBJ2-7, with unresolved D. Germline CDR1 reads SGHDN; CDR2 reads FVKESK. The CDR3 consists of 12 residues. CDR3: CAISHGGYEQYF. CDR3 nucleotides: TGTGCCATCAGCCACGGCGGCTACGAGCAGTACTTC.

Note on this clonotype: This may be a read error, as it is one base from a much larger clone. The conserved phenylalanine or tryptophan is not found at the CDR3 terminus, so this likely reflects a read error. The CDR3 sequence is CASKPTNNYGYTL. The CDR3 DNA sequence: TGTGCCAGCAAACCGACGAATAACTATGGCTACACCTTA. The chain uses TRBV6-5 and TRBJ1-2; D not certain. The CDR3 contains 13 residues. Deletions cut 7 bases from V and 1 base from J, with 10 bases between. Germline V CDR1 and CDR2: MNHEY, SVGAGI.

Comment on this clonotype: This may be a read error: a much more frequent sequence differs by one nucleotide. V is TRBV4-3 and J is TRBJ1-4; no clear D. The germline V gene has CDR1 LGHNA and CDR2 YSLEER. The CDR3 length is 15 residues. The CDR3 reads CASSQDLGRTETLFF. CDR3 nucleotide sequence: TGCGCCAGCAGCCAAGATCTGGGCAGGACCGAAACACTGTTTTTT.

This chain connects TRBV5-4 to TRBJ2-3, with D uncertain. In germline, CDR1 is SGHNT, CDR2 YYREEE (reference sequence). V lost 0 bases, J lost 6 bases, and 11 bases lay in between. The CDR3 sequence is 14 residues long. CDR3 DNA sequence: TGTGCCAGCAGCTTGGAGGCATTCACCGATACGCAGTATTTT. Translating it yields CASSLEAFTDTQYF.

This chain connects TRBV4-1 to TRBJ2-7, with D perhaps given as TRBD1 or TRBD2 (5 bases each). V was trimmed by 4 bases and J by 3 bases, leaving 16 bases between them. The CDR3 is made up of 15 amino acids. CDR1 is MGHRA and CDR2 is YSYEKL in the germline V gene. The CDR3 region has the DNA TGCGCCAGCAGCCCAGCCGGCGTGGGGGACTACGAGCAGTACTTC. Amino acids: CASSPAGVGDYEQYF.

Worth noting for this clonotype: A much bigger clone sits one base away, suggesting this may be a read error. This chain connects TRBV4-1 to TRBJ2-1; 16 nucleotides align to TRBD2. CDR3 length equals 16 residues. Germline CDR1 is MGHRA and CDR2 is YSYEKL. The CDR3 DNA reads as TGCGCCAGCAGCCCCCCCGGGACTAGCGGGAGGGTTGAGCGGTTCTTC. Residues: CASSPPGTSGRVERFF.

This clonotype has only a few counts. It may be a read error: a sequence one base away is much more abundant. The J gene is TRBJ2-3, the V gene TRBV4-3, with D unclear. The DNA end lines up better with TRBJ1-5; the J call may be wrong. The CDR3 contains 13 residues. Looked up from germline, CDR1 is LGHNA and CDR2 is YSLEER. CDR3 sequence: CASSQERPDTQHF. The DNA for the CDR3 is TGCGCCAGCAGCCAAGAAAGGCCAGATACGCAGCATTTT.

Regarding this clonotype: Germline is not matched at one junction end, which may reflect a read error. V gene TRBV12-3 or TRBV12-4 combines with J gene TRBJ2-1, with a weak D call TRBD2 (5 bases). The CDR3 totals 14 residues. The CDR3 region has the DNA TGTGCTAGCAGTTTTGTGGATAGCGACAATGAGCAGTTCTTC. Residues: CASSFVDSDNEQFF.